These 8 T cell receptor beta chains were sequenced from one sample in a study of regulatory T cells in long-lasting Graves disease. Regarding time point: persistent/refractory GD, antithyroid drugs over 5 years with positive TRAb. The TCR library was made from RNA that had been extracted from PBMCs in TRIzol. TCR beta libraries were built with iRepertoire HTBI primers and Arm-PCR of CDR3 regions. One entry per CDR3 protein results from TCRdb running MiXCR on the multiplex PCR reads. Among hundreds of thousands of distinct CDR3 sequences listed, less than 25% were seen once. The sequenced sample was peripheral blood mononuclear cells (PBMCs), obtained when the disease was refractory, from a patient treated with antithyroid drugs. These receptors originate from a female donor with Graves disease.

The rearrangement links TRBV7-9 to TRBJ1-1; maybe TRBD1 (5 bases). CDR3 length equals 18 residues. V was clipped by 4 bases and J by 0 bases, with 21 bases between them. The germline gives CDR1 SEHNR, CDR2 FQNEAQ (reference sequence). CDR3 in amino acids: CASSSPRGTAVLNTEAFF. The CDR3 coding sequence is TGTGCCAGCAGCTCTCCCCGAGGGACCGCAGTCTTGAACACTGAAGCTTTCTTT.

The chain employs TRBV15 and TRBJ2-2; 8 nucleotides agree with TRBD2. V lost 5 bases and J lost 10; bases outside the gene matches: 18. Germline assignment: CDR1 LNHNV and CDR2 YYDKDF (reference sequence). The CDR3 has 17 residues. Here the CDR3 reads CATSVGVAGYVGLELFF. The CDR3 coding sequence is TGTGCCACCAGCGTCGGGGTAGCGGGATACGTCGGTTTGGAGCTGTTTTTT.

The CDR3 DNA is TGTGCCAGCAGCGGGACCGGACTAGCGGGAGCTGGGGAGCTGTTTTTT. Its protein product is CASSGTGLAGAGELFF. This chain uses TRBV9 with TRBJ2-2; 13 bases agree with TRBD2. CDR1 is SGDLS, CDR2 YYNGEE, per germline. There are 16 residues in the CDR3. Trimming at V came to 3 bases and at J to 8 bases, leaving 7 bases not matched to a gene.

The chain recombines TRBV28 with TRBJ2-1; maybe TRBD1 (6 bases). The length of the CDR3 is 15 residues. V was shortened by 5 bases and J by 15 bases, with 26 bases between the two germline ends. Germline V gene lookup returns CDR1 MDHEN and CDR2 SYDVKM. CDR3 protein: CASSPFSSRTTQGFF. Written as DNA, the CDR3 is TGTGCCAGCAGTCCCTTTTCGAGCCGCACGACACAGGGGTTCTTC.

This clonotype was seen once. The V call is TRBV27, the J call TRBJ2-7, with a possible D match to TRBD1 (5 bases). Trimming shortened V by 5 bases and J by 3 bases, and 14 bases separated the two germline ends. Germline V gene sequence: CDR1 MNHEY, CDR2 SMNVEV (reference sequence). This CDR3 has 14 amino acids. CDR3 sequence: CASSTTVNSYEQYF. The CDR3 DNA reads as TGTGCCAGCAGTACGACAGTTAATAGCTACGAGCAGTACTTC.

In the case of this clonotype: This sequence may be a read error, since a much larger clone differs from it by one base. V usage is TRBV12-3 or TRBV12-4 and J usage is TRBJ1-3; D is possibly TRBD1 (5 bases). The length of the CDR3 is 16 residues. The chain's CDR3 is CASRYIARDSGNTVYF. CDR3 sequence (DNA): TGTGCCAGCAGATATATAGCCAGGGACTCTGGAAACACCGTATATTTT.

This clonotype was picked up many times. The chain joins TRBV10-3 to TRBJ2-7, with D possibly being TRBD1 (6 bases). The CDR3 is made up of 13 amino acids. The germline V gene has CDR1 ENHRY and CDR2 SYGVKD. Trimming left V 4 bases short and J 4 bases short, with 11 bases between. CDR3 bases: TGTGCCATCAGTGGGGGGCCCTTGTACGAGCAGTACTTC. Translation gives CAISGGPLYEQYF.

The gene calls are TRBV25-1 and TRBJ2-7; 9 nucleotides match TRBD1. This CDR3 is built from 15 residues. The V gene end was trimmed by 5 bases and the J gene end by 1 base; junction bases not matched to a gene: 6. Germline CDR1 is MGHDK and CDR2 is SYGVNS. CDR3 sequence (DNA): TGTGCCAGCAGTAAACAGGGACAGGGATCCTACGAGCAGTACTTC. This gives the protein CASSKQGQGSYEQYF.